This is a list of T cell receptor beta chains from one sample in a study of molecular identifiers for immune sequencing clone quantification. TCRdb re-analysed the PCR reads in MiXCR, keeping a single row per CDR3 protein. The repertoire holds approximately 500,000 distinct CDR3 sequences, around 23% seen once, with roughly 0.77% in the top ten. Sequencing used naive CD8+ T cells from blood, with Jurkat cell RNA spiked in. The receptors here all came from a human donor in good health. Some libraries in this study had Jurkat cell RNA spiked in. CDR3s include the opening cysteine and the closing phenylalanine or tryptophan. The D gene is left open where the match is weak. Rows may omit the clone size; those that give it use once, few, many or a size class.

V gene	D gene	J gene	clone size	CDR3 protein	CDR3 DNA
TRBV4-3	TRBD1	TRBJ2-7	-	CASSQQDRPAYEQYF	TGCGCCAGCAGCCAGCAGGACAGGCCCGCCTACGAGCAGTACTTC
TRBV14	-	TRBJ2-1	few	CASSIGEWGALDEQFF	TGTGCCAGCAGTATAGGGGAGTGGGGCGCGTTGGATGAGCAGTTCTTC
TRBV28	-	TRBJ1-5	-	CASRQHHGGGQPQHF	TGTGCCAGCAGGCAACACCATGGGGGAGGCCAGCCCCAGCATTTT
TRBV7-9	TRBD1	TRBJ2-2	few	CASSPHDLTGGRTGELFF	TGTGCCAGCAGCCCCCATGACCTGACAGGGGGCAGGACCGGGGAGCTGTTTTTT
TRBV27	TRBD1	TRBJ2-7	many	CASSVTGGLNEQYF	TGTGCCAGCAGTGTAACAGGGGGGTTGAACGAGCAGTACTTC
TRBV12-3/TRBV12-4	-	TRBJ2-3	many	CASSLPGTDTQYF	TGTGCCAGCAGTTTACCGGGCACAGATACGCAGTATTTT
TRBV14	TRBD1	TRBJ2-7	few	CASSQATGDEQYF	TGTGCCAGCAGCCAAGCTACAGGGGACGAGCAGTACTTC
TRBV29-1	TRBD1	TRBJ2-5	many	CSVAQGAWETQYF	TGCAGCGTTGCACAGGGGGCTTGGGAGACCCAGTACTTC
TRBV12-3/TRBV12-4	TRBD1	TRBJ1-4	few	CASRRSRDRGTNEKLFF	TGTGCCAGCCGACGGTCGCGGGACAGGGGGACAAATGAAAAACTGTTTTTT
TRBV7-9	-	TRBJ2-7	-	CASRDTEYGQYF	TGTGCCAGCCGGGACACGGAGTACGGGCAGTACTTC
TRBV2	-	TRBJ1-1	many	CASSGRFGTEAFF	TGTGCCAGCAGTGGTAGATTTGGCACTGAAGCTTTCTTT
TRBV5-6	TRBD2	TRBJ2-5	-	CASSSLAGIQEPQYF	TGTGCCAGCAGCTCCCTAGCGGGGATCCAAGAGCCCCAGTACTTC
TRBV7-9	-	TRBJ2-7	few	CASSLDGDGYEQYF	TGTGCCAGCAGCTTAGACGGGGACGGCTACGAGCAGTACTTC
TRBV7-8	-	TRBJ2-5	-	CASSWSKYQETQYF	TGTGCCAGCAGCTGGTCTAAGTACCAAGAGACCCAGTACTTC
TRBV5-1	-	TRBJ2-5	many	CASSLDSYQETQYF	TGCGCCAGCAGCTTGGACTCATATCAAGAGACCCAGTACTTC
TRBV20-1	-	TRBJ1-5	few	CSATDVFTRRDQPQHF	TGCAGTGCTACGGACGTTTTTACCCGTAGGGATCAGCCCCAGCATTTT
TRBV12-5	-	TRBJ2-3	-	CASANGQTDTQYF	TGTGCTAGCGCTAATGGACAGACAGATACGCAGTATTTT
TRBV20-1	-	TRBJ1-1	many	CSARSDSTNTEAFF	TGCAGTGCTAGATCAGACAGCACGAACACTGAAGCTTTCTTT
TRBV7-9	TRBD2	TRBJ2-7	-	CASSPLAGSTYERYF	TGTGCCAGCAGCCCTCTAGCGGGGAGCACCTACGAGCGGTACTTC
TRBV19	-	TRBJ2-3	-	CASSISSSSFLPTDTQYF	TGTGCCAGTAGTATATCGAGTTCCAGTTTTCTACCTACAGATACGCAGTATTTT
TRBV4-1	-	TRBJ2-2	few	CASSQPIPGQSANTGELFF	TGCGCCAGCAGCCAACCGATCCCAGGACAGTCTGCGAACACCGGGGAGCTGTTTTTT
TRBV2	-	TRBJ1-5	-	CASRTRSVGQPQHF	TGTGCCAGCAGGACACGATCGGTTGGACAGCCCCAGCATTTT
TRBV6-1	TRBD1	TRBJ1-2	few	CASSDFHPPGQGLHGYTF	TGTGCCAGCAGTGATTTCCACCCCCCGGGACAGGGGCTCCATGGCTACACCTTC
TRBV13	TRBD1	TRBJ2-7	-	CASSSAGTGDYEQYF	TGTGCCAGCAGCTCAGCCGGGACAGGGGACTACGAGCAGTACTTC
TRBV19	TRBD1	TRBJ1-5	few	CASSPSGTGHQPQHF	TGTGCCAGTAGCCCGTCCGGGACAGGTCATCAGCCCCAGCATTTT
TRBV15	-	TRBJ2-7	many	CATSRDLGTVYEQYF	TGTGCCACCAGCAGAGATCTGGGGACCGTCTACGAGCAGTACTTC
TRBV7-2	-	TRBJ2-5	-	CASSPVLAGAETQYF	TGTGCCAGCAGTCCAGTTTTAGCCGGGGCCGAGACCCAGTACTTC
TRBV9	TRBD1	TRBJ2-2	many	CASSAGTANTGELFF	TGTGCCAGCAGCGCCGGGACAGCGAACACCGGGGAGCTGTTTTTT
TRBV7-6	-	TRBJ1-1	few	CASSPDTYTEAFF	TGTGCCAGCAGTCCCGACACTTACACTGAAGCTTTCTTT
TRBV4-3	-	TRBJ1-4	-	CASSQTVHDATNEKLFF	TGCGCCAGCAGCCAAACCGTCCACGATGCAACTAATGAAAAACTGTTTTTT
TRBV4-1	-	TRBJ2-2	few	CASSQDPLHTGELFF	TGCGCCAGCAGCCAAGACCCACTGCACACCGGGGAGCTGTTTTTT
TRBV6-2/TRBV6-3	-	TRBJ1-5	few	CASSSATPWEPQHF	TGTGCCAGCAGCTCAGCCACCCCTTGGGAGCCCCAGCATTTT
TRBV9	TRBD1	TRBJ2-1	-	CASSEERDSSYNEQFF	TGTGCCAGCAGCGAAGAGAGGGACAGCTCCTACAATGAGCAGTTCTTC
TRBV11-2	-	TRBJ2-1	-	CASSLMQDEQFF	TGTGCCAGCAGCTTAATGCAGGATGAGCAGTTCTTC
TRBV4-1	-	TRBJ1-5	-	CASSQVDGQPQHF	TGCGCCAGCAGCCAAGTCGATGGTCAGCCCCAGCATTTT
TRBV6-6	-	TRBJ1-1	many	CASTPQGTEAFF	TGTGCCAGCACCCCACAAGGCACTGAAGCTTTCTTT
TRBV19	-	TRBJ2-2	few	CASSTATRGTGELFF	TGTGCCAGTAGTACTGCGACAAGGGGCACCGGGGAGCTGTTTTTT
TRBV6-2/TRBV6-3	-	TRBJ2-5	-	CASIDWGEETQYF	TGTGCCAGCATCGACTGGGGGGAAGAGACCCAGTACTTC
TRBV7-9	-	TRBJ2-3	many	CASSTVKATDTQYF	TGTGCCAGCAGCACGGTTAAGGCAACAGATACGCAGTATTTT
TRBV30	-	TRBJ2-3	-	CAWDPYGGRGDTRYF	TGTGCCTGGGACCCCTATGGAGGTCGTGGAGATACGCGGTATTTT
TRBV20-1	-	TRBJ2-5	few	CSARGFFKETQYF	TGCAGTGCTAGAGGGTTTTTCAAAGAGACCCAGTACTTC
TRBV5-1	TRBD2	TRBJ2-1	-	CASSLDGLALHYNEQFF	TGCGCCAGCAGCTTAGATGGACTAGCGTTGCACTACAATGAGCAGTTCTTC
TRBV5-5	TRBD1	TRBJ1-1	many	CASNADRGPLEAFF	TGTGCCAGCAACGCGGACAGGGGTCCCCTTGAAGCTTTCTTT
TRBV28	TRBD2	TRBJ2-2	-	CASSFVPAGGSGELFF	TGTGCCAGCAGTTTTGTACCAGCGGGAGGTTCCGGGGAGCTGTTTTTT